The T cell receptor (beta chain) under discussion was sequenced for a study of cytomegalovirus exposure and HLA in healthy donors. About the study: As released early, the data held about 85 million unique TCRs from HLA-typed donors.

Trimming pared 5 bases from V and 0 bases from J, leaving 10 bases between. Germline CDR1 SEHNR, CDR2 FQNEAQ (reference sequence). This CDR3 has 14 residues. Note on this clone: What it binds is unknown.

Both 60 Vbeta primers and 13 Jbeta primers went into the PCR. Method: immunoSEQ multiplex PCR; TCRdb's copy keeps in-frame clones and lacks some. The profile shows more than 150,000 clones, over 80% of them singletons. Study-wide points: Analyses of presence/absence relied on an assumption of roughly uniform sequencing depth across donors. Cytomegalovirus-associated status was assigned to roughly 160 TCR beta chains. A prior analysis recorded that most TCR beta V segments were productive about 90% or about 30% of the time.

V and J are TRBV7-9 and TRBJ1-1; D remains unclear. The sequence derives from a girl aged 10 to 17 in good health and CMV-seropositive. Sequences were obtained from PBMCs. CDR3 in amino acids: CASSASFMNTEAFF. DNA of the CDR3: TGTGCCAGCAGCGCGTCGTTCATGAACACTGAAGCTTTCTTT.